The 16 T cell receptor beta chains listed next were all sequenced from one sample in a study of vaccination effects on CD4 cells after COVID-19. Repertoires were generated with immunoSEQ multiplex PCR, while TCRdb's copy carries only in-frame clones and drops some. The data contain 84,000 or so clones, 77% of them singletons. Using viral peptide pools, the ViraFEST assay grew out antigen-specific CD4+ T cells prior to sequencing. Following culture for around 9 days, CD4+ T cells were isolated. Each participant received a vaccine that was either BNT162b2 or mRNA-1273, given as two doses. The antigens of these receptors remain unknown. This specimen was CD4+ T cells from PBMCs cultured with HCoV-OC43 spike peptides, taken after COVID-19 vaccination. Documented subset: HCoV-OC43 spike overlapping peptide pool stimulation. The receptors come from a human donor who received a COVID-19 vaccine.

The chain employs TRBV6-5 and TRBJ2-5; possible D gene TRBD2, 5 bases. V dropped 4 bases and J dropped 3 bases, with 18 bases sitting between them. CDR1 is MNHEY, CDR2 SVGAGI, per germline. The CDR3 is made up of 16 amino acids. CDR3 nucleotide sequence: TGTGCCAGCAGTTCGTTACGGTCGAAGAGGGAAGAGACCCAGTACTTC. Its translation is CASSSLRSKREETQYF.

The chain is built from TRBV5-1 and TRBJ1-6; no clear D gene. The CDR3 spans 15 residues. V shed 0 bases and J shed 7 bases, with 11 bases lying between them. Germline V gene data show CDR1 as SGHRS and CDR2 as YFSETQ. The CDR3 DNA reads TGCGCCAGCAGCTTGGCCGAGACCCCCAATTCACCCCTCCACTTT. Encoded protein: CASSLAETPNSPLHF.

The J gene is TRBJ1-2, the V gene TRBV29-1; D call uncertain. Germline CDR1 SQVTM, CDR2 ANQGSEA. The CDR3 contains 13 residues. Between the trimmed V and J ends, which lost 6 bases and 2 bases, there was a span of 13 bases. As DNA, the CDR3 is TGCAGCGTCGAGGAGTTTCTAAACTATGGCTACACCTTC. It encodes CSVEEFLNYGYTF.

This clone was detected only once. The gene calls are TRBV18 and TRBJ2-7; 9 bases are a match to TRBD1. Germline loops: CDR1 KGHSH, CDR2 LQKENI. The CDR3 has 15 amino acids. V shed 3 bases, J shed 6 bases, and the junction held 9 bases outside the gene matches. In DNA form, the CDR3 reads TGTGCCAGCTCACCGGGTTTTGGACAGGGGTTCGAGCAGTACGTC. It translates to CASSPGFGQGFEQYV.

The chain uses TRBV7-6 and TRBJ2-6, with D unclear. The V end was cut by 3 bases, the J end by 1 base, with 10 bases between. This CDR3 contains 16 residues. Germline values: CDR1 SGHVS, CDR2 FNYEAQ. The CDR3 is CASSLFAQSGANVLTF. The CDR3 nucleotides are TGTGCCAGCAGCTTGTTCGCCCAGTCTGGGGCCAACGTCCTGACTTTC.

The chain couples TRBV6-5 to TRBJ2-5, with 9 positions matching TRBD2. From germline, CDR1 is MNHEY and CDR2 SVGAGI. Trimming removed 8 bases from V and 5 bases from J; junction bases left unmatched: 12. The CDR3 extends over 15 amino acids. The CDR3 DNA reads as TGTGCCAGCCATACTGGGCGGGGGGGCTGGGAGACCCAGTACTTC. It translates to CASHTGRGGWETQYF.

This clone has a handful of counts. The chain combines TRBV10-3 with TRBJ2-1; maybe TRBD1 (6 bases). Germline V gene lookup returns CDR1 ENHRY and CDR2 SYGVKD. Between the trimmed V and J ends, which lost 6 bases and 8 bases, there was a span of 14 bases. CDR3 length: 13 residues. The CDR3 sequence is CAIRGTIGHEQFF. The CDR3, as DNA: TGTGCCATCAGGGGGACAATCGGCCATGAGCAGTTCTTC.

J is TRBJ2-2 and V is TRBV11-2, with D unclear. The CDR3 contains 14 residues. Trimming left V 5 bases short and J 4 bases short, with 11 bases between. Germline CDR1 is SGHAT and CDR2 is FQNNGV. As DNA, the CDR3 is TGTGCCAGCAGCGGCGACCTGGGCACCGGGGAGCTGTTTTTT. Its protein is CASSGDLGTGELFF.

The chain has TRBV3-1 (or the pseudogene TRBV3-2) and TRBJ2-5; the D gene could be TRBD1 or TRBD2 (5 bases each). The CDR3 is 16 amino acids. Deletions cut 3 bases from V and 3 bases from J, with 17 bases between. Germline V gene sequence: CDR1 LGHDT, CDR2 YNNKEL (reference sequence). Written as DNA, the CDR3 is TGTGCCAGCAGCCATGGGACCGCCACTCCCAAAGAGACCCAGTACTTC. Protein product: CASSHGTATPKETQYF.

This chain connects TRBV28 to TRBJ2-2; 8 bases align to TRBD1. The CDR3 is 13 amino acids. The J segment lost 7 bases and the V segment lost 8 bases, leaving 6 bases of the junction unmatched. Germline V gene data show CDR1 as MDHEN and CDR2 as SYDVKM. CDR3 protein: CASPQGAGGELFF. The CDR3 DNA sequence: TGTGCCAGCCCCCAGGGGGCCGGCGGGGAGCTGTTTTTT.

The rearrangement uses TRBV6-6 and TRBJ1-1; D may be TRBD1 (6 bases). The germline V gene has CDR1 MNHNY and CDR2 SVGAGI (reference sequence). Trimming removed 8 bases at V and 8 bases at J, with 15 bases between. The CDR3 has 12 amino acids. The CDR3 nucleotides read TGTGCCAGCCGGGACACACCAGGAGAAGCTTTCTTT. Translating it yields CASRDTPGEAFF.

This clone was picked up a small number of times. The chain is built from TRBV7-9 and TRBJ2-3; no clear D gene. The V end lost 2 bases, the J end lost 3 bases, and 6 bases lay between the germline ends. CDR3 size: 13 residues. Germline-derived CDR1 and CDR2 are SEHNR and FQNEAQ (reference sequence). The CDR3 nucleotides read TGTGCCAGCAGCTTACCCCCGACAGATACGCAGTATTTT. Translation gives CASSLPPTDTQYF.

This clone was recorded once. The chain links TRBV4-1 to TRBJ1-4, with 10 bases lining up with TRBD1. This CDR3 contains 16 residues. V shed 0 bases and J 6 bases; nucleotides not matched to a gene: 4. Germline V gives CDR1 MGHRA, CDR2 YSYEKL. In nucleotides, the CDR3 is TGCGCCAGCAGCCAAGACTACGGGACAGGGGATGAAAAACTGTTTTTT. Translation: CASSQDYGTGDEKLFF.

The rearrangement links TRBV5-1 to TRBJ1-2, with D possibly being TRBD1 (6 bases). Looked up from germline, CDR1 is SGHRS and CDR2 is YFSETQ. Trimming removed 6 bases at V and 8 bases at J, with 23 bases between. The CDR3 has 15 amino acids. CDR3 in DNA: TGCGCCAGCACCCCAGAAGGGGGGCAATCGAGGGGCTACACCTTC. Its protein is CASTPEGGQSRGYTF.

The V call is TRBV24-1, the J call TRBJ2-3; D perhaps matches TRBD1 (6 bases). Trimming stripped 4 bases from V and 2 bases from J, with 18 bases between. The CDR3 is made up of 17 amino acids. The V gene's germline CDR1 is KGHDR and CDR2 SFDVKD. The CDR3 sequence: CATSEAQGLYLTDTQYF. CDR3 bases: TGTGCCACCAGTGAGGCTCAGGGGCTGTATCTCACAGATACGCAGTATTTT.

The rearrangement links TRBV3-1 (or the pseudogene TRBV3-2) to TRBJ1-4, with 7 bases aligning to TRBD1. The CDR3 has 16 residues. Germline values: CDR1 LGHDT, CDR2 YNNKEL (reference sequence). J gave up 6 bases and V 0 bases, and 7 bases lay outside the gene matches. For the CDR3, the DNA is TGTGCCAGCAGCCAAGATAAAGGGACAGAGTATGAAAAACTGTTTTTT. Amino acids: CASSQDKGTEYEKLFF.